This TCR beta chain appears in the sequencing data of a study of cytomegalovirus exposure and HLA in healthy donors (dated by TCRdb to between 2016 and 2019). General notes on the study: According to an earlier analysis of 587 of the donors, 150 million to 200 million T cells yielded roughly 100 million unique TCR beta sequences and approximately 300 Gb of sequence data. An early release covering some 640 HLA-typed donors comprised 300 to 350 gigabases of sequencing data and 85 million to 100 million unique TCR sequences. Of the approximately 400 genotyped donors, 65% to 90% fell in the genetic ancestry cluster associated with self-reported Caucasian donors. The aim of the study was to test whether cataloging public T cell receptors could identify signatures of past pathogen exposure. The T cell repertoires of under 750 subjects were profiled by immunosequencing and related to cytomegalovirus serostatus. Besides the first cohort of under 700 subjects, a separate validation cohort made up of 120 different subjects was used. To predict cytomegalovirus infection status, the study brought together high-throughput TCR immunosequencing, statistical association of individual TCRs with disease status, and machine learning. A later analysis re-analyzed previously published TCR beta repertoires from 660 or so donors and added high-resolution HLA genotyping to study TCR occurrence patterns. The later analysis used no new phenotypic data to find candidate immune exposures, relying instead on TCR beta sequences and their occurrence across donors. An earlier analysis of several hundred of the donors used high-throughput TCR beta sequencing to judge whether each TCR beta V gene segment behaved as functional or pseudogenic. Alongside the repertoire data, information on donor age, sex, ethnicity and CMV serostatus was compiled. A later genetic analysis used genome-wide SNP genotypes for about 55% of the 666 donors, treating that subset as a discovery cohort. Every discovery cohort repertoire had been produced on one sequencing platform. Class I and class II HLA loci were covered by the typing at four-digit resolution. Typing coverage varied by locus: roughly 620-640 donors for A, B, C, DRB1 and DQB1; roughly 510 for DQA1; around 610 for DPA1; around 450 for DPB1. Roughly 5 DR-DQ haplotypes were handled as single units for association and clustering, since linkage in the cohort was strong. On average, roughly 240,000 unique TCR beta nucleotide sequences were sequenced per donor among 300 to 500 genotyped donors of the cohort, with 15% to 20% of those sequences being non-productive.

Library preparation was by the immunoSEQ multiplex PCR assay. For the multiplex PCR, a mixture combining 60 forward primers for TCR Vbeta segments and 13 reverse primers for TCR Jbeta segments was used. A multiplex PCR assay on genomic DNA amplified the CDR3 region of rearranged TCR beta genes. Amplified TCR beta libraries were sequenced as 87-base-pair reads on the Illumina HiSeq System. The paper's data handling went like this. A later analysis tallied approximately 87 million unique TCR beta chains across the 640 or so repertoires, and approximately 9.9 million of those chains were shared by two or more donors. Raw reads were error-corrected and collapsed into unique sequences by a nearest-neighbor algorithm in which closely related sequences were merged to remove PCR and sequencing errors. CDR3 sequences were aligned to IMGT reference sequences to assign V, D and J gene segments. For a sequence to be retained, a match of at least six nucleotides was required to both a V gene segment and a J gene segment. Rearrangements were called productive when the CDR3 lacked stop codons and stayed in frame with V and J; all others were non-productive. Following IMGT convention, CDR3 was defined as the stretch from the second conserved V-encoded cysteine up to the conserved J-encoded phenylalanine. Sequences without an unambiguous match to a single V gene segment were excluded from the earlier analysis of 450 to 650 of the donors. An earlier analysis of several hundred of the donors called V segments functional above 56.7% productive rearrangements and segregating when the between-donor standard deviation exceeded 5%. A statistical classification framework was built to diagnose cytomegalovirus status from the catalog of TCR beta chain sequences. V and J gene assignment, in a later analysis, came from comparing TCR nucleotide sequences with IMGT/GENE-DB human TR gene sequences. In a later analysis, CDR3 sequences and most-parsimonious VDJ recombination scenarios were assigned using the TCRdist pipeline. In a later analysis, each TCR beta chain was defined by its CDR3 amino acid sequence together with its V-gene family, and reads without a unique V-gene family were excluded. To address suspected cross-contamination and a sequencing artifact, a later analysis removed several hundred highly shared, low-generation-probability nucleotide sequences. In a later analysis, a clonal expansion index for each public chain was calculated from normalized within-repertoire ranks of inferred template counts. In a later analysis, generation probabilities were computed using a VDJ recombination model fitted to out-of-frame rearrangements, and the results were checked against IGoR. Hypergeometric tests were used in a later analysis to score TCR-TCR, TCR-HLA and TCR-CMV co-occurrence, with a repertoire-size bias correction applied to the TCR pairs. False discovery rates were estimated in a later analysis by permuting HLA or CMV assignments 20 times. In a later analysis, co-occurring TCRs were grouped using DBSCAN, and TCRdist sequence similarity was added for clustering within HLA-allele-positive subsets. Repertoires with fewer than 30,000 or more than 120,000 public chains, plus five repertoires with anomalous nucleotide sharing, were excluded from co-occurrence clustering. TCRdb holds this immuneACCESS table with in-frame rearrangements only. Some clones are missing; in checked studies, unresolved V genes explain under half, and the rest has no known cause. V and J calls and clone size are those listed in that table; D and trimming were worked out from the DNA. The sample has tens of thousands of clones on record, around 8% of them singletons. About 2.3% of the sample is in the top ten clones.

What the work shows at the level of the full study, not this receptor alone: Several of the top co-occurrence clusters appeared to be linked to parvovirus B19, influenza, CMV and Epstein-Barr virus, according to a later analysis. A later genetic analysis associated a missense DCLRE1C variant with V-gene and J-gene trimming of TCR beta chains, and an independent cohort replicated the association. An earlier analysis of approximately 590 of the donors showed that most TCR beta V segments appeared in productive rearrangements either about 90% or about 30% of the time, which broadly matched IMGT annotations. The 87-base-pair reads could not distinguish some IMGT-functional V segments, including TRBV6-2 and TRBV6-3, so those segments were excluded. A few of the identified cytomegalovirus-associated TCR beta chains were confirmed in vitro to be specific for cytomegalovirus antigens. HLA typing was unavailable for some donors at each locus, so association tests used only the typed subset. According to a later analysis, most CMV-associated TCR beta chains appeared to be HLA-restricted, and the HLA associations seemed to be driven largely by CMV exposure. The earlier analysis of some 540 of the donors excluded some 16 rarely observed V segments, including chromosome 9 orphons, because counts were too low. Linkage disequilibrium might explain the correlated functional status among segregating V segments, but an unknown experimental factor could not be ruled out. According to a later analysis, TCR association rates differed among HLA loci, with DRB1 alleles showing the most associated TCRs and HLA-C alleles showing the fewest. Most TCR sequences were observed very rarely across donors, whereas some public TCRs were present in many individuals. Specific HLA alleles were associated with 18,000 or so TCR beta sequences at a false discovery rate of 0.05 in a later analysis. In both the original and validation cohorts, the classifier was reported to diagnose cytomegalovirus status with high specificity and sensitivity. A further reported finding was that TCR beta sequences accurately predicted the HLA-A and HLA-B alleles for most subjects in the first cohort. In a later analysis, HLA-associated TCR beta chains were found to be more clonally expanded and to have lower generation probabilities than equally common non-associated chains. In the study, about 150 TCR beta chains were listed as associated with cytomegalovirus. Compared with the roughly 720-donor mean, donors in an Asian-associated ancestry cluster had fewer N-insertions in productive TCRs, according to a later genetic analysis. A group of highly shared sequence variants was considered likely to be a technical artifact of the sequencing pipeline. Presence/absence analyses assumed roughly uniform sequencing depth across donors, an assumption that may not hold. The authors suggested that the approach could potentially be generalized to other disease states and immunological phenotypes. Only TCR beta chains were sequenced in this cohort, and the absence of alpha or paired-chain data limited detectable features. When HLA alleles, especially DR and DQ, strongly co-occurred, attributing TCR associations to individual alleles was difficult. For the cohort, immune exposure information was limited to CMV serostatus.

This clone was seen a handful of times. Its recognized antigen is unknown. Base qualities were left out, and no much larger clone turns up one base away. The cohort comprised several hundred healthy bone marrow donors. Cohort members were all nominally healthy when sampled, although unrecorded immune exposures were likely present. The donor tested CMV seronegative and was one of the 352 seronegative cohort members. A peripheral blood sample was collected from each donor, and TCR beta sequencing was performed on peripheral blood mononuclear cells. Genomic DNA was extracted from the blood cell samples with the Qiagen DNeasy Blood Extraction Kit. V is shortened by 5 bases, J by 7 bases, and the region joining them spans 14 bases. The germline V gene (reference sequence) provides CDR1 MNHNY and CDR2 SVGAGI. The CDR3 goes from the cysteine to the phenylalanine over 13 residues. CDR3 DNA only is kept here, 39 bases in frame from base 1.

The sequenced material came from PBMCs. This clonotype originated in a man over 45 in good health and CMV-seronegative. The chain uses TRBV6-6 and TRBJ2-5; the D segment cannot be called with confidence. The CDR3 region reads CASSQVTLGTQYF. The DNA is as follows: TGTGCCAGCAGTCAGGTGACATTGGGGACCCAGTACTTC.